Below are 28 T cell receptor beta chains sequenced from a single sample in a study of cytomegalovirus exposure and HLA in healthy donors. PCR was performed using 60 Vbeta and 13 Jbeta primers. Only in-frame clones appear in the TCRdb table, and some are missing; sequencing was by immunoSEQ multiplex PCR. The sample holds roughly 78,000 clones; roughly 64% are singletons and the top ten take over 5.5%. Sequencing was done on a sample of PBMCs. Receptors originate from a man aged 25-40 years in good health and CMV-seropositive.

V is TRBV6-1 and J is TRBJ2-2, with a tentative D call TRBD1 (5 bases). Per germline, CDR1 MNHNS and CDR2 SASEGT. V lost 3 bases and J 6 bases, leaving 11 bases between the germline ends. The CDR3 totals 14 residues. The DNA for the CDR3 is TGTGCCAGCAGTGAGAGCCTGGGGCCCGGGGAGCTGTTTTTT. Translated, it gives CASSESLGPGELFF.

The chain recombines TRBV6-5 with TRBJ2-1, with a possible D match to TRBD2 (6 bases). The CDR3 extends over 15 amino acids. V was pared by 6 bases and J by 0 bases, with 12 bases between. CDR1 and CDR2 from the germline V gene are MNHEY and SVGAGI. The CDR3 nucleotides read TGTGCCAGCAGAGCCGGGACTCCCTCCTACAATGAGCAGTTCTTC. It is translated as CASRAGTPSYNEQFF.

The chain combines TRBV5-1 with TRBJ1-4, with 7 bases matching TRBD1. The CDR3 covers 14 residues. Germline V CDR1 and CDR2: SGHRS, YFSETQ. J lost 4 bases, V lost 4 bases, and 4 bases had no gene match. The CDR3 protein is CASSLGTDNEKLFF. The CDR3 nucleotides are TGCGCCAGCAGCCTGGGGACAGATAATGAAAAACTGTTTTTT.

The chain recombines TRBV14 with TRBJ2-1; 10 positions match TRBD2. V gave up 1 base and J gave up 7 bases; unmatched junction bases: 4. CDR3 length equals 15 residues. CDR1 SGHDN and CDR2 FVKESK come from the germline V gene. CDR3 in DNA: TGTGCCAGCAGCCAAGGGCTAGCGGGAGTAAATGAGCAGTTCTTC. Translating it yields CASSQGLAGVNEQFF.

The chain has TRBV5-1 and TRBJ2-6, with no clear D. CDR3 size: 18 residues. The V gene's germline CDR1 is SGHRS and CDR2 YFSETQ. V shed 1 base and J shed 0 bases, with 14 bases lying between them. CDR3 sequence (DNA): TGCGCCAGCAGCTTGTATCTGAGCCGGTTCTCTGGGGCCAACGTCCTGACTTTC. Translation gives CASSLYLSRFSGANVLTF.

V is TRBV5-1 and J is TRBJ2-7; 9 bases match TRBD1. Germline trimming cut 1 base from V and 2 bases from J; bases unmatched to any gene: 7. The CDR3 loop spans 16 amino acids. Per the germline V gene, CDR1 is SGHRS and CDR2 is YFSETQ. CDR3 sequence reads: CASSLYSGQGTYEQYF. The CDR3 bases are TGCGCCAGCAGCTTGTACTCGGGACAGGGTACCTACGAGCAGTACTTC.

This chain connects TRBV14 to TRBJ1-3, with D unclear. Germline assignment: CDR1 SGHDN and CDR2 FVKESK. CDR3 length: 17 residues. Trimming took 2 bases from V and 4 from J, leaving 18 bases between them. CDR3 residues: CASSQSQSKPSGNTIYF. CDR3 sequence (DNA): TGTGCCAGCAGCCAATCCCAGTCAAAACCCTCCGGAAACACCATATATTTT.

This clone was observed a few times. The CDR3 nucleotides read TGTGCCTACACGGGGGGGAACACCGGGGAGCTGTTTTTT. Translation gives CAYTGGNTGELFF. V and J are TRBV30 and TRBJ2-2; TRBD2 agrees at 7 bases. V was pared by 7 bases and J by 1 base, with 3 bases of the junction left unmatched. Per germline, CDR1 GTSNPN and CDR2 SVGIG (reference sequence). This CDR3 region has 13 residues.

This rearrangement joins TRBV4-3 to TRBJ2-2; the match to TRBD2 covers 10 bases. From germline, CDR1 is LGHNA and CDR2 YSLEER. CDR3 length: 16 residues. V dropped 1 base and J dropped 3; count of bases not matched to a gene: 2. The CDR3: CASSQGAGGDTGELFF. As DNA, the CDR3 is TGCGCCAGCAGCCAAGGAGCGGGAGGGGACACCGGGGAGCTGTTTTTT.

This chain connects TRBV6-1 to TRBJ2-5; no clear D gene. The closer fit of TRBJ2-7 to the DNA end suggests the J call may be wrong. Per germline, CDR1 MNHNS and CDR2 SASEGT. This CDR3 region has 15 residues. CDR3 bases: TGTGCCAGCAGTGAAGCTGTAGATGCCTATTACGAGCAGTACTTC. Its protein is CASSEAVDAYYEQYF.

The gene calls are TRBV7-6 and TRBJ2-1; 8 nucleotides line up with TRBD2. The trim removed 5 bases at V and 8 bases at J, leaving 11 bases unmatched. CDR3 size: 15 residues. Germline V lookup: CDR1 SGHVS, CDR2 FNYEAQ. CDR3 sequence reads: CASSPTSGSAHEQFF. DNA for the CDR3: TGTGCCAGCAGCCCAACTAGCGGATCTGCCCATGAGCAGTTCTTC.

The gene calls are TRBV27 and TRBJ2-7; the match to TRBD1 covers 11 bases. CDR3 length: 14 residues. V trimming: 4 bases; J trimming: 6 bases; junction bases outside the gene matches: 5. Germline CDR1 and CDR2: MNHEY and SMNVEV (reference sequence). The CDR3: CASSYGTGGSEQYF. CDR3 sequence (DNA): TGTGCCAGCAGTTACGGGACAGGGGGGTCCGAGCAGTACTTC.

The V and J genes are TRBV28 and TRBJ2-5; TRBD2 matches 8 bases. J was trimmed by 5 bases and V by 4 bases; bases with no gene match: 9. The germline V gene has CDR1 MDHEN and CDR2 SYDVKM. This CDR3 contains 15 residues. The CDR3 region has the DNA TGTGCCAGCAGTTACCCCTCGGGAGGGCCTGAGACCCAGTACTTC. The encoded protein is CASSYPSGGPETQYF.

The gene calls are TRBV28 and TRBJ2-3; 7 bases fit TRBD1. The CDR3 covers 15 residues. Trimming at V came to 6 bases and at J to 2 bases, leaving 8 bases not matched to a gene. Germline CDR1 reads MDHEN; CDR2 reads SYDVKM. The CDR3 loop is CASRNRDRYTDTQYF. The CDR3 nucleotides read TGTGCCAGCAGGAACCGGGACAGATACACAGATACGCAGTATTTT.

This clone has a handful of counts. The chain uses TRBV6-1 and TRBJ2-1; 11 bases align to TRBD1. J was trimmed by 6 bases and V by 2 bases; bases with no gene match: 3. This CDR3 has 15 residues. Germline loops: CDR1 MNHNS, CDR2 SASEGT. The CDR3 DNA is TGTGCCAGCAGTGAATCGGGGACAGGGGGCAATGAGCAGTTCTTC. Amino acid sequence: CASSESGTGGNEQFF.

The chain has TRBV6-5 and TRBJ1-1, with TRBD1 matching over 7 bases. This CDR3 has 14 residues. The V gene's germline CDR1 is MNHEY and CDR2 SVGAGI. V trimming: 7 bases; J trimming: 3 bases; junction bases outside the gene matches: 8. Here the CDR3 reads CASTRDRGDTEAFF. CDR3 bases: TGTGCCAGCACTCGGGACAGAGGGGACACTGAAGCTTTCTTT.

This sequence joins TRBV29-1 and TRBJ2-5; D is possibly TRBD2 (6 bases). Trimming removed 2 bases at V and 5 bases at J, with 21 bases between. This CDR3 contains 16 residues. From germline, CDR1 is SQVTM and CDR2 ANQGSEA. CDR3 sequence: CSVERLWRDVGETQYF. The CDR3, as DNA: TGCAGCGTTGAACGTTTATGGAGGGATGTGGGGGAGACCCAGTACTTC.

Comment on this clone: One end of the junction is discordant with germline, which a read error may explain. This chain joins TRBV30 and TRBJ1-1, with 9 bases fitting TRBD1. The CDR3 has 12 residues. Germline V gene data show CDR1 as GTSNPN and CDR2 as SVGIG (reference sequence). The chain's CDR3 is CGTGRMNTEAFF. In DNA, the CDR3 is TGCGGGACAGGGAGGATGAACACTGAAGCTTTCTTT.

V is TRBV18 and J is TRBJ2-7; 12 bases align to TRBD2. CDR1 KGHSH and CDR2 LQKENI come from the germline V gene. CDR3 size: 13 residues. J gave up 2 bases and V 8 bases, and 1 base lay outside the gene matches. The CDR3 DNA is TGTGCCAGCAGGACTAGCGGGACCTACGAGCAGTACTTC. Translating it yields CASRTSGTYEQYF.

Written as DNA, the CDR3 is TGTGCCACCAGGAGGACAGGGCCGCAAGAGACCCAGTACTTC. Protein product: CATRRTGPQETQYF. The V call is TRBV15, the J call TRBJ2-5; 8 bases map to TRBD1. The length of the CDR3 is 14 residues. Looked up from germline, CDR1 is LNHNV and CDR2 is YYDKDF (reference sequence). V shed 6 bases, J shed 2 bases, and the junction held 5 bases outside the gene matches.

This clone was recorded a few times. V gene TRBV11-2 combines with J gene TRBJ2-7, with 12 bases aligning to TRBD2. CDR3 size: 14 residues. Trimming removed 6 bases from V and 2 bases from J; junction bases left unmatched: 2. CDR1 and CDR2 (germline): SGHAT, FQNNGV. The CDR3 region is CASRLAGGAYEQYF. CDR3 in DNA: TGTGCCAGCAGACTAGCGGGGGGAGCCTACGAGCAGTACTTC.

The chain combines TRBV12-5 with TRBJ2-7; 9 nucleotides align to TRBD2. V shed 6 bases and J 5 bases; nucleotides not matched to a gene: 8. The CDR3 has 14 residues. In germline, CDR1 is LGHNT, CDR2 FRNRAP. The CDR3 coding sequence is TGTGCTAGTGGGCGGGAGGGCCGTTCCCACGAGCAGTACTTC. Translated, it gives CASGREGRSHEQYF. The variable domain in full, completed from reference TRBV12-5 and TRBJ2-7, reads DARVTQTPRHKVTEMGQEVTMRCQPILGHNTVFWYRQTMMQGLELLAYFRNRAPLDDSGMPKDRFSAEMPDATLATLKIQPSEPRDSAVYFCASGREGRSHEQYFGPGTRLTVT.

This clone was found once. This chain connects TRBV10-3 to TRBJ2-1; the D is unclear. From germline, CDR1 is ENHRY and CDR2 SYGVKD. V lost 6 bases and J 5 bases, leaving 5 bases between the germline ends. The CDR3 contains 11 residues. Written as DNA, the CDR3 is TGTGCCATCAGGGCCGACAATGAGCAGTTCTTC. It codes for CAIRADNEQFF.

With regard to this clone: Other DNA sequences in the sample encode the same CDR3. The V call is TRBV9, the J call TRBJ1-1; the D gene is possibly TRBD1 (5 bases). CDR1 and CDR2 from the germline V gene are SGDLS and YYNGEE. There are 14 residues in the CDR3. V gave up 2 bases and J gave up 0 bases, with 8 bases separating them. The chain's CDR3 is CASSVDRLNTEAFF. The CDR3 coding sequence is TGTGCCAGCAGCGTTGACAGACTGAACACTGAAGCTTTCTTT.

The rearrangement joins TRBV6-1 to TRBJ2-5; TRBD1 matches 9 bases. Germline V gene data show CDR1 as MNHNS and CDR2 as SASEGT. Germline trimming cut 2 bases from V and 5 bases from J; bases unmatched to any gene: 12. The CDR3 extends over 17 amino acids. CDR3 sequence (DNA): TGTGCCAGCAGTGAAATCTCCGGGACAGGGCGTTGGGAGACCCAGTACTTC. Translated, it gives CASSEISGTGRWETQYF.

CDR3 residues: CASMVRPGNEKLFF. The CDR3 DNA is TGTGCCAGCATGGTAAGACCAGGGAATGAAAAACTGTTTTTT. The chain combines TRBV2 with TRBJ1-4; possibly TRBD1 for D (5 bases). Germline loops: CDR1 SNHLY, CDR2 FYNNEI. The V and J ends lost 7 bases and 5 bases respectively, with 14 bases between them. This CDR3 region has 14 residues.

CDR3 sequence: CASSPGQRTGELFF. CDR3 DNA sequence: TGCGCCAGCAGCCCCGGACAGCGCACCGGGGAGCTGTTTTTT. This chain uses TRBV5-1 with TRBJ2-2; D perhaps matches TRBD1 (6 bases). From germline, CDR1 is SGHRS and CDR2 YFSETQ. V was clipped by 4 bases and J by 4 bases, with 11 bases between them. CDR3 length equals 14 residues.

V usage is TRBV19 and J usage is TRBJ2-1; a possible D gene is TRBD2 (6 bases). V was trimmed by 6 bases and J by 10 bases, leaving 19 bases between them. This CDR3 spans 14 amino acids. The germline CDR1 and CDR2 sequences are LNHDA and SQIVND (reference sequence). This chain's CDR3 is CASSWGGRLYEQFF. In DNA, the CDR3 is TGTGCCAGTAGCTGGGGAGGCAGGTTATACGAGCAGTTCTTC.